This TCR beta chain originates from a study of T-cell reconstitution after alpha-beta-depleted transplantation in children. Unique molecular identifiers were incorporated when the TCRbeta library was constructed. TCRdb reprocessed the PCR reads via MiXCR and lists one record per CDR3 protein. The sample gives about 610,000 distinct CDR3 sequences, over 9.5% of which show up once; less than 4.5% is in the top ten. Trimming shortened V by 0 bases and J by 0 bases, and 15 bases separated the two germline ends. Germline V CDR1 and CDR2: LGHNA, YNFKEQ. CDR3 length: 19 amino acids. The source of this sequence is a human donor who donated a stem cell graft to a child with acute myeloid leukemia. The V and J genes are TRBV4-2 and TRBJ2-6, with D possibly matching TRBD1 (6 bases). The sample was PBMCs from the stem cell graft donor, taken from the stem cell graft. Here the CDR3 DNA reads TGTGCCAGCAGCCAAGACGCCGGGACACTAGGCTCTGGGGCCAACGTCCTGACTTTC. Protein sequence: CASSQDAGTLGSGANVLTF.